The 22 T cell receptor beta chains below all came from one sample that was sequenced in a study of prognosis after radiotherapy for stage I lung cancer. The authors amplified TCR beta CDR3 from genomic DNA using two-round multiplex PCR. Round-one PCR had primers specific to each TRBV and TRBJ gene. TCRdb reprocessed the multiplex PCR reads with MiXCR, giving one entry per CDR3 protein. The sample lists about 22,000 distinct CDR3 sequences; roughly two fifths were seen once. Sequenced here: PBMCs, sampled before or after stereotactic body radiation therapy (not recorded which). Receptors originate from a donor at least 50 years old with non-small cell lung cancer.

Points on this clonotype: This likely stems from a read error, as it lies one base from a far larger clone. The CDR3 does not end in the conserved phenylalanine or tryptophan, so this is likely a read error. The chain employs TRBV6-7 and TRBJ2-7; 10 bases agree with TRBD2. TRBV6-7 has ORF status, its function being uncertain. V was clipped by 4 bases and J by 7 bases; unmatched bases: 13. The CDR3 spans 16 residues. The CDR3 DNA reads as TGTGCCAGCAGTTCACACGCGAGCGGGAGGGCAGGAGAGCAGTACCTC. This gives the protein CASSSHASGRAGEQYL.

The V and J genes are TRBV27 and TRBJ2-1, with 7 bases fitting TRBD1. Losses at the gene ends were 6 bases for V and 7 bases for J; bases not matched to a gene: 3. CDR3 length: 12 amino acids. From germline, CDR1 is MNHEY and CDR2 SMNVEV (reference sequence). The CDR3 here is CASRQGWNEQFF. The CDR3 DNA reads TGTGCCAGCAGACAGGGGTGGAATGAGCAGTTCTTC.

This clonotype is medium-sized in the sample. The rearrangement uses TRBV11-3 and TRBJ2-1, with D perhaps given as TRBD1 or TRBD2 (5 bases each). The CDR3 has 13 amino acids. CDR1 and CDR2 (germline): SGHNT, YENEEA. The V end was cut by 4 bases, the J end by 5 bases, with 9 bases between. CDR3 coding DNA: TGTGCCAGCAGCTACTGGGGGAACAATGAGCAGTTCTTC. It translates to CASSYWGNNEQFF.

This clonotype has a single count. This likely came from a read error, as a far larger clone is one base away. V usage is TRBV6-8 and J usage is TRBJ2-5; maybe TRBD1 (7 bases). The germline gives CDR1 MNHGY, CDR2 SAAAGT. The germline V and J ends were trimmed by 5 bases and 5 bases, with 15 bases remaining between them. The CDR3 extends over 14 amino acids. The CDR3 nucleotides are TGTGCCAGCAGTCAAACAGGGGCGGGGGAGACCCAGTACTTC. It is translated as CASSQTGAGETQYF.

About this clonotype: A far more abundant clone sits one base away, making this likely a read error. This rearrangement joins TRBV6-5 to TRBJ2-7; D not resolved. Germline V gene lookup returns CDR1 MNHEY and CDR2 SVGAGI. CDR3 length: 11 residues. The CDR3 DNA reads as TGTACCAGCTCATGGGCGCTCCAGCAGTACTTC. Its protein product is CTSSWALQQYF.

The chain joins TRBV6-1 to TRBJ2-5, with TRBD2 matching 13 bases. J was trimmed by 5 bases and V by 6 bases; bases with no gene match: 6. This CDR3 spans 15 amino acids. Looked up from germline, CDR1 is MNHNS and CDR2 is SASEGT. CDR3 nucleotides: TGTGCCAGCAGCGGGACTAGCGGGATATCGGAGACCCAGTACTTC. Amino acids: CASSGTSGISETQYF.

This clonotype was detected ten times or more. A clone one base away is much larger, so this may be a read error. The genes are TRBV6-1 and TRBJ2-1; D possibly corresponds to TRBD2 (6 bases). This CDR3 comprises 13 residues. Trimming removed 8 bases from V and 7 bases from J, with 15 bases in between. Germline CDR1 reads MNHNS; CDR2 reads SASEGT. The CDR3 loop reads CASRREWGNEQFF. DNA of the CDR3: TGTGCCAGCCGGAGGGAGTGGGGGAATGAGCAGTTCTTC.

This clonotype has ten or more counts. The chain links TRBV20-1 to TRBJ1-1; 9 positions match TRBD1. The ends lost 4 bases at V and 5 bases at J; junction bases unmatched: 2. Germline values: CDR1 DFQATT, CDR2 SNEGSKA (reference sequence). The CDR3 runs 12 residues. DNA for the CDR3: TGCAGTGCTATGACAGGGGGAACTGAAGCTTTCTTT. Encoded protein: CSAMTGGTEAFF.

This clonotype has a count of ten or more. This chain uses TRBV18 with TRBJ2-5, with 14 positions matching TRBD2. V lost 4 bases to trimming and J lost 3 bases; unmatched junction nucleotides: 7. The germline CDR1 and CDR2 sequences are KGHSH and LQKENI. This CDR3 has 17 residues. The CDR3 bases are TGTGCCAGCTCACGAGGGACTAGCGGGAGTGGGGAAGAGACCCAGTACTTC. Translation: CASSRGTSGSGEETQYF. Based on the CDR3 plus reference TRBV18 and TRBJ2-5, the full variable domain is NAGVMQNPRHLVRRRGQEARLRCSPMKGHSHVYWYRQLPEEGLKFMVYLQKENIIDESGMPKERFSAEFPKEGPSILRIQQVVRGDSAAYFCASSRGTSGSGEETQYFGPGTRLLVL.

This clonotype was found many times. The CDR3: CATSRDGGYNQPQHF. The CDR3 DNA reads TGTGCCACCAGCAGAGATGGAGGGTACAATCAGCCCCAGCATTTT. This rearrangement joins TRBV15 to TRBJ1-5; D uncertain. CDR1 LNHNV and CDR2 YYDKDF come from the germline V gene (reference sequence). Trimming shortened V by 0 bases and J by 3 bases, and 9 bases separated the two germline ends. This CDR3 is 15 amino acids long.

There are many counts of this clonotype. The chain couples TRBV4-1 to TRBJ1-4; D unresolved. The CDR3 extends over 14 amino acids. From germline, CDR1 is MGHRA and CDR2 YSYEKL. The V end was cut by 6 bases, the J end by 7 bases, with 15 bases between. The CDR3 is CASRQSGRLEKLFF. The CDR3 nucleotides are TGCGCCAGCAGGCAATCCGGTCGGCTTGAAAAACTGTTTTTT.

This clonotype was observed many times. The CDR3 protein is CASSWASSTDTQYF. CDR3 nucleotides: TGTGCCAGTAGTTGGGCTAGCAGCACAGATACGCAGTATTTT. V gene TRBV19 combines with J gene TRBJ2-3, with D perhaps matching TRBD2 (5 bases). The CDR3 contains 14 residues. Trimming removed 5 bases from V and 0 bases from J, with 9 bases in between. CDR1 and CDR2 (germline): LNHDA, SQIVND (reference sequence).

Many counts were recorded for this clonotype. This rearrangement joins TRBV2 to TRBJ1-1; D is uncertain. The CDR3 consists of 13 residues. CDR1 and CDR2 (germline): SNHLY, FYNNEI. Trimming pared 5 bases from V and 1 base from J, leaving 8 bases between. Here the CDR3 reads CASSPQQNTEAFF. The CDR3 bases are TGTGCCAGCAGTCCGCAACAGAACACTGAAGCTTTCTTT. Together with reference TRBV2 and TRBJ1-1, the CDR3 gives the full variable domain: EPEVTQTPSHQVTQMGQEVILRCVPISNHLYFYWYRQILGQKVEFLVSFYNNEISEKSEIFDDQFSVERPDGSNFTLKIRSTKLEDSAMYFCASSPQQNTEAFFGQGTRLTVV.

The count of this clonotype is one. The rearrangement joins TRBV4-2 to TRBJ2-1; 12 bases are shared with TRBD1. V dropped 0 bases and J dropped 8; count of bases not matched to a gene: 8. The germline V gene encodes CDR1 LGHNA and CDR2 YNFKEQ. The CDR3 consists of 17 residues. The CDR3 region has the DNA TGTGCCAGCAGCCAAGAGACCGGGACAGGGGGCTGGGATGAGCAGTTCTTC. Translation: CASSQETGTGGWDEQFF.

This clonotype was counted many times. Being one base from a much bigger clone, this may be a read error. The chain links TRBV5-1 to TRBJ2-1; 7 bases are a match to TRBD1. The CDR3 contains 15 residues. Germline loops: CDR1 SGHRS, CDR2 YFSETQ. The CDR3 DNA follows: TGCGCCAGCAGCTTGGGGGACAGTTTCTACAATGAGCAGTCCTTC. This gives the protein CASSLGDSFYNEQSF. Complete variable domain (other parts from reference TRBV5-1 and TRBJ2-1): KAGVTQTPRYLIKTRGQQVTLSCSPISGHRSVSWYQQTPGQGLQFLFEYFSETQRNKGNFPGRFSGRQFSNSRSEMNVSTLELGDSALYLCASSLGDSFYNEQSFGPGTRLTVL.

This clonotype was found many times. The chain links TRBV19 to TRBJ2-3; 8 bases align to TRBD2. The V gene end was trimmed by 4 bases and the J gene end by 9 bases; junction bases not matched to a gene: 9. The length of the CDR3 is 14 residues. From germline, CDR1 is LNHDA and CDR2 SQIVND (reference sequence). The CDR3 DNA reads TGTGCCAGTAGTACCCCGGGGGGGGCCTTAACGCAGTATTTT. It codes for CASSTPGGALTQYF. The whole variable domain, remainder taken from reference TRBV19 and TRBJ2-3, is DGGITQSPKYLFRKEGQNVTLSCEQNLNHDAMYWYRQDPGQGLRLIYYSQIVNDFQKGDIAEGYSVSREKKESFPLTVTSAQKNPTAFYLCASSTPGGALTQYFGPGTRLTVL.

This clonotype was found a few times. This probably arose from a read error, given a far larger clone one base away. The chain carries TRBV18 and TRBJ2-5; no clear D gene. The assigned J gene may be wrong: the sequence end matches TRBJ2-1 better. The CDR3 extends over 14 amino acids. Per germline, CDR1 KGHSH and CDR2 LQKENI. CDR3 protein: CAGSPAQNNNEQFF. CDR3 DNA sequence: TGTGCCGGCTCACCGGCCCAGAACAACAATGAGCAGTTCTTC.

This clonotype was recorded many times. The rearrangement joins TRBV14 to TRBJ2-7, with D perhaps TRBD1 or TRBD2 (5 bases each). The ends were cut back, 1 base at V and 5 bases at J, with 9 bases in the middle. This CDR3 is 13 amino acids long. Looked up from germline, CDR1 is SGHDN and CDR2 is FVKESK. The CDR3 nucleotides are TGTGCCAGCAGCCAAGGGGGGAGAGACGAGCAGTACTTC. It translates to CASSQGGRDEQYF.

This clonotype is judged medium-sized. The V call is TRBV12-3 or TRBV12-4, the J call TRBJ2-1; no reliable D call. The CDR3 sequence is 12 residues long. Trimming took 3 bases from V and 9 from J, leaving 9 bases between them. The DNA for the CDR3 is TGTGCCAGCAGTTTTCAGACATTTGAGCAGTTCTTC. It translates to CASSFQTFEQFF.

This chain joins TRBV7-9 and TRBJ2-6, with a possible D match to TRBD1 (6 bases). The V gene's germline CDR1 is SEHNR and CDR2 FQNEAQ (reference sequence). This CDR3 comprises 15 residues. V shed 6 bases and J shed 0 bases, with 9 bases lying between them. CDR3 amino acids: CASRRTDSGANVLTF. The CDR3 DNA reads TGTGCCAGCAGAAGGACAGACTCTGGGGCCAACGTCCTGACTTTC.

This clonotype was recorded many times. This chain connects TRBV7-3 to TRBJ2-1; possibly TRBD2 for D (5 bases). The CDR3 has 15 amino acids. Germline V gene data show CDR1 as SGHTA and CDR2 as FQGTGA. Trimming took 2 bases from V and 2 from J, leaving 10 bases between them. CDR3 DNA: TGTGCCAGCAGCTTACTAGTCGGGGCCTACAATGAGCAGTTCTTC. It yields the protein CASSLLVGAYNEQFF.

This clonotype was detected many times. The V call is TRBV7-3, the J call TRBJ2-3; D might be TRBD2 (6 bases). Germline V gives CDR1 SGHTA, CDR2 FQGTGA. The V and J ends lost 3 bases and 4 bases respectively, with 11 bases between them. This CDR3 has 14 residues. As DNA, the CDR3 is TGTGCCAGCAGCTTGACTAGATTCTCAGATACGCAGTATTTT. This sequence encodes CASSLTRFSDTQYF. The entire variable domain, with the rest obtained from reference TRBV7-3 and TRBJ2-3, is as follows: GAGVSQTPSNKVTEKGKYVELRCDPISGHTALYWYRQSLGQGPEFLIYFQGTGAADDSGLPNDRFFAVRPEGSVSTLKIQRTERGDSAVYLCASSLTRFSDTQYFGPGTRLTVL.